These 29 T cell receptor beta chains were sequenced from one sample in a study of T cell responses to AZD1222 COVID-19 vaccine. Clones were read by immunoSEQ multiplex PCR, and TCRdb kept only the in-frame ones, dropping some. Of 100,000 to 150,000 clones listed, approximately 94% were seen once; the top ten hold 5%. The sequences come from peripheral blood, collected 28 days after the second AZD1222 dose. These receptors were taken from an adult who received the AZD1222 COVID-19 vaccine.

This chain uses TRBV19 with TRBJ2-2; D not resolved. CDR3 length equals 16 residues. V was cut by 5 bases and J by 4 bases, with 17 bases left in between. Germline V gives CDR1 LNHDA, CDR2 SQIVND (reference sequence). The CDR3 nucleotides read TGTGCCAGTAGTCCCCAAGAGGTTGTGTTCACCGGGGAGCTGTTTTTT. Translated, it gives CASSPQEVVFTGELFF.

The chain links TRBV5-1 to TRBJ1-2; weak D call: TRBD1 (6 bases). Germline V gene sequence: CDR1 SGHRS, CDR2 YFSETQ. V was shortened by 2 bases and J by 6 bases, with 11 bases between the two germline ends. This CDR3 is 13 amino acids long. The CDR3 nucleotides are TGCGCCAGCAGCTTTACAGGGCAAGATGGCTACACCTTC. As protein: CASSFTGQDGYTF. Full variable domain (missing parts from reference TRBV5-1 and TRBJ1-2): KAGVTQTPRYLIKTRGQQVTLSCSPISGHRSVSWYQQTPGQGLQFLFEYFSETQRNKGNFPGRFSGRQFSNSRSEMNVSTLELGDSALYLCASSFTGQDGYTFGSGTRLTVV.

This rearrangement joins TRBV19 to TRBJ1-1; tentative D call: TRBD1 (6 bases). CDR1 LNHDA and CDR2 SQIVND come from the germline V gene (reference sequence). Trimming took off 5 bases at V and 1 base at J, with 8 bases between the two ends. The CDR3 extends over 13 amino acids. CDR3 nucleotide sequence: TGTGCCAGTAGTCTACAGGGGAACACTGAAGCTTTCTTT. It yields the protein CASSLQGNTEAFF.

The chain recombines TRBV11-2 with TRBJ2-7; no firm D call. The CDR3 is 14 residues long. The V and J ends lost 5 bases and 2 bases respectively, with 13 bases between them. CDR1 and CDR2 (germline): SGHAT, FQNNGV. CDR3 amino acids: CASSLTRPAYEQYF. DNA of the CDR3: TGTGCCAGCAGCCTAACCCGGCCGGCCTACGAGCAGTACTTC.

The CDR3 bases are TGTGCCAGCTCGCCTAGCGGGAGGACCTACAATGAGCAGTTCTTC. Encoded protein: CASSPSGRTYNEQFF. The chain joins TRBV18 to TRBJ2-1; TRBD2 agrees at 11 bases. Germline V gene data show CDR1 as KGHSH and CDR2 as LQKENI. The CDR3 loop spans 15 amino acids. V was clipped by 6 bases and J by 2 bases; unmatched bases: 3.

The chain joins TRBV9 to TRBJ1-1; D not certain. The germline gives CDR1 SGDLS, CDR2 YYNGEE. V shed 0 bases and J shed 4 bases, with 16 bases lying between them. The CDR3 has 16 amino acids. Here the CDR3 reads CASSVDPSGGRTEAFF. As DNA, the CDR3 is TGTGCCAGCAGCGTAGACCCCTCGGGAGGCCGCACTGAAGCTTTCTTT.

The chain combines TRBV10-1 with TRBJ1-1; a possible D gene is TRBD1 (6 bases). Germline V gene data show CDR1 as WNHNN and CDR2 as SYGVQD (reference sequence). The CDR3 totals 16 residues. Trimming took 6 bases from V and 2 from J, leaving 19 bases between them. Written as DNA, the CDR3 is TGCGCCAGCAGAAAAAAGACAGGAGCAAAAAACACTGAAGCTTTCTTT. Its translation: CASRKKTGAKNTEAFF.

The rearrangement links TRBV18 to TRBJ1-1, with D hard to call. Germline assignment: CDR1 KGHSH and CDR2 LQKENI. The CDR3 sequence is 17 residues long. Trimming took off 3 bases at V and 4 bases at J, with 21 bases between the two ends. The CDR3 here is CASSPITTSLPGTEAFF. The CDR3 nucleotides read TGTGCCAGCTCACCGATTACCACTTCTTTACCGGGCACTGAAGCTTTCTTT.

The CDR3 loop is CSVEMVGRETQYF. The CDR3 nucleotides are TGCAGCGTTGAGATGGTGGGGAGAGAGACCCAGTACTTC. The chain joins TRBV29-1 to TRBJ2-5, with a possible D match to TRBD2 (5 bases). CDR1 is SQVTM and CDR2 is ANQGSEA in the germline V gene. The CDR3 loop spans 13 amino acids. Between the trimmed V and J ends, which lost 3 bases and 4 bases, there was a span of 12 bases.

The J gene is TRBJ2-3, the V gene TRBV7-2; 7 positions match TRBD2. This CDR3 is built from 17 residues. Germline V gives CDR1 SGHTA, CDR2 FQGNSA. V dropped 3 bases and J dropped 0; count of bases not matched to a gene: 9. CDR3 nucleotides: TGTGCCAGCAGCTTTAGACCTAGCGGACCTAGCACAGATACGCAGTATTTT. Its protein is CASSFRPSGPSTDTQYF.

The rearrangement uses TRBV7-8 and TRBJ1-6; 7 nucleotides agree with TRBD1. V trimming: 4 bases; J trimming: 7 bases; junction bases outside the gene matches: 7. CDR1 is SGHVS, CDR2 FQNEAQ, per germline. CDR3 length equals 15 residues. The CDR3 region is CASSYWTGQNSPLHF. CDR3 DNA sequence: TGTGCCAGCAGCTACTGGACAGGACAGAATTCACCCCTCCACTTT.

The chain combines TRBV12-3 or TRBV12-4 with TRBJ1-2; perhaps TRBD1 as D (5 bases). Between the trimmed V and J ends, which lost 6 bases and 14 bases, there was a span of 16 bases. The CDR3 has 11 residues. CDR3 region: CASSPNRLRTF. For the CDR3, the DNA is TGTGCCAGCAGCCCAAACAGGTTGAGGACCTTC.

This clone appeared once. The gene calls are TRBV28 and TRBJ1-1; D remains unclear. V shed 2 bases and J shed 0 bases, with 7 bases lying between them. Germline V gene data show CDR1 as MDHEN and CDR2 as SYDVKM. The CDR3 contains 14 residues. The CDR3 here is CASSLGRMNTEAFF. The DNA of the CDR3 is TGTGCCAGCAGTTTAGGAAGAATGAACACTGAAGCTTTCTTT.

V gene TRBV6-2 or TRBV6-3 combines with J gene TRBJ1-6; 10 bases are a match to TRBD1. This CDR3 is built from 16 residues. CDR1 is MNHEY and CDR2 is SVGEGT in the germline V gene. V shed 1 base, J shed 10 bases, and the junction held 7 bases outside the gene matches. CDR3 coding DNA: TGTGCCAGCAGTTACTTATCCGGGGACAGGGGCTCACCCCTCCACTTT. This codes for CASSYLSGDRGSPLHF.

The genes are TRBV27 and TRBJ1-2; 10 bases align to TRBD1. CDR3 length equals 14 residues. The J segment lost 4 bases and the V segment lost 5 bases, leaving 4 bases of the junction unmatched. Germline V gene data show CDR1 as MNHEY and CDR2 as SMNVEV (reference sequence). CDR3 nucleotides: TGTGCCAGCAGTCCGGGACAGGGGACCTATGGCTACACCTTC. Translating it yields CASSPGQGTYGYTF.

The genes are TRBV7-2 and TRBJ2-3; D remains ambiguous. V lost 3 bases to trimming and J lost 2 bases, with 6 bases between them. Germline V gene sequence: CDR1 SGHTA, CDR2 FQGNSA. This CDR3 comprises 13 residues. This chain's CDR3 is CASSLDHTDTQYF. As DNA, the CDR3 is TGTGCCAGCAGCTTGGACCACACAGATACGCAGTATTTT.

The V call is TRBV7-8, the J call TRBJ2-5; D is uncertain. Germline values: CDR1 SGHVS, CDR2 FQNEAQ. The CDR3 is 13 residues long. The V end lost 1 base, the J end lost 4 bases, and 7 bases lay between the germline ends. The DNA of the CDR3 is TGTGCCAGCAGCTTAGGGGCTTTAGAGACCCAGTACTTC. It is translated as CASSLGALETQYF.

The chain recombines TRBV28 with TRBJ1-1; 8 positions match TRBD1. This CDR3 region has 16 residues. The junction had 15 bases not matched to a gene; V was cut back by 8 bases and J by 4 bases. Germline V gene sequence: CDR1 MDHEN, CDR2 SYDVKM. CDR3 in amino acids: CASPPDRASGSTEAFF. The CDR3 nucleotides are TGTGCCAGCCCCCCGGACAGGGCCTCCGGGAGCACTGAAGCTTTCTTT.

The J gene is TRBJ1-1, the V gene TRBV10-3; D is unclear. The CDR3 totals 13 residues. The germline V gene has CDR1 ENHRY and CDR2 SYGVKD. Trimming removed 5 bases at V and 5 bases at J, with 12 bases between. CDR3 coding DNA: TGTGCCATCAGTCCTGCCTCGGGGACTGAAGCTTTCTTT. This codes for CAISPASGTEAFF.

The chain combines TRBV7-9 with TRBJ2-7, with 10 positions matching TRBD1. The CDR3 loop spans 15 amino acids. The trim removed 4 bases at V and 2 bases at J, leaving 5 bases unmatched. Germline assignment: CDR1 SEHNR and CDR2 FQNEAQ (reference sequence). The chain's CDR3 is CASSSDRGGPYEQYF. For the CDR3, the DNA is TGTGCCAGCAGCTCGGACAGGGGGGGGCCCTACGAGCAGTACTTC.

CDR3 sequence (DNA): TGTGCCAGCAGCTTAAGTGGGTATGGTGCACTTGGCACAGATACGCAGTATTTT. Its translation: CASSLSGYGALGTDTQYF. The chain has TRBV7-2 and TRBJ2-3; D not resolved. V was pared by 2 bases and J by 1 base, with 19 bases between. The CDR3 runs 18 residues. Germline assignment: CDR1 SGHTA and CDR2 FQGNSA.

This chain connects TRBV4-1 to TRBJ2-7; tentatively, D is TRBD1 (6 bases). The CDR3 length is 13 residues. The V and J ends lost 4 bases and 1 base respectively, with 8 bases between them. CDR1 MGHRA and CDR2 YSYEKL come from the germline V gene. CDR3 sequence reads: CASSPDSSYEQYF. The CDR3 DNA is TGCGCCAGCAGCCCGGACAGTTCCTACGAGCAGTACTTC.

The chain recombines TRBV11-2 with TRBJ2-7; the D gene is possibly TRBD1 (6 bases). Germline V gene lookup returns CDR1 SGHAT and CDR2 FQNNGV. The CDR3 is 14 amino acids. V lost 1 base and J 6 bases, leaving 13 bases between the germline ends. The CDR3 protein is CASSLVGSRGEQYF. The CDR3, as DNA: TGTGCCAGCAGCTTAGTGGGTAGCAGGGGCGAGCAGTACTTC.

The chain links TRBV9 to TRBJ1-2; no clear D gene. The CDR3 runs to 15 residues. Per the germline V gene, CDR1 is SGDLS and CDR2 is YYNGEE. The germline V and J ends were trimmed by 0 bases and 5 bases, with 14 bases remaining between them. The CDR3 sequence: CASSVANEPLYGYTF. CDR3 coding DNA: TGTGCCAGCAGCGTAGCTAACGAACCTCTTTATGGCTACACCTTC.

This chain uses TRBV5-1 with TRBJ2-3; D assignment may be TRBD1 or TRBD2 (5 bases each). V was clipped by 3 bases and J by 4 bases, with 18 bases between them. The CDR3 spans 16 residues. Per germline, CDR1 SGHRS and CDR2 YFSETQ. The CDR3 spells CASSSRGIALPDTQYF. DNA of the CDR3: TGCGCCAGCAGCTCCCGGGGCATCGCTCTTCCAGATACGCAGTATTTT. The full variable domain, completed using reference TRBV5-1 and TRBJ2-3, is KAGVTQTPRYLIKTRGQQVTLSCSPISGHRSVSWYQQTPGQGLQFLFEYFSETQRNKGNFPGRFSGRQFSNSRSEMNVSTLELGDSALYLCASSSRGIALPDTQYFGPGTRLTVL.

This chain joins TRBV27 and TRBJ2-1; D may be TRBD2 (6 bases). The CDR3 spans 15 residues. Germline V gene lookup returns CDR1 MNHEY and CDR2 SMNVEV (reference sequence). Deletions cut 5 bases from V and 7 bases from J, with 18 bases between. The CDR3 DNA reads as TGTGCCAGCAGTCCGCCCCCGGGAGCTTGGAATGAGCAGTTCTTC. This translates into CASSPPPGAWNEQFF.

This chain links TRBV6-5 with TRBJ1-1, with 7 bases that match TRBD1. This CDR3 is 15 amino acids long. The germline V gene has CDR1 MNHEY and CDR2 SVGAGI. The V segment lost 5 bases and the J segment 0 bases; nucleotides outside the gene matches: 6. CDR3 in DNA: TGTGCCAGCAGTCGACCCGGGACAGTGAACACTGAAGCTTTCTTT. This encodes CASSRPGTVNTEAFF.

The rearrangement joins TRBV19 to TRBJ1-5, with D perhaps TRBD1 (5 bases). The CDR3 loop spans 15 amino acids. Germline CDR1 and CDR2: LNHDA and SQIVND (reference sequence). The V end was cut by 9 bases, the J end by 0 bases, with 15 bases between. CDR3 in amino acids: CASQPGLHSNQPQHF. The CDR3 coding sequence is TGTGCCAGCCAACCGGGACTGCATAGCAATCAGCCCCAGCATTTT. Full variable domain (outside the CDR3, taken from reference TRBV19 and TRBJ1-5): DGGITQSPKYLFRKEGQNVTLSCEQNLNHDAMYWYRQDPGQGLRLIYYSQIVNDFQKGDIAEGYSVSREKKESFPLTVTSAQKNPTAFYLCASQPGLHSNQPQHFGDGTRLSIL.

The chain has TRBV30 and TRBJ1-2; D is possibly TRBD1 (6 bases). V dropped 3 bases and J dropped 3 bases, with 8 bases sitting between them. Germline CDR1 and CDR2: GTSNPN and SVGIG (reference sequence). The length of the CDR3 is 12 residues. In DNA form, the CDR3 reads TGTGCCTGGAGCCGACAGGACTATGGCTACACCTTC. It encodes CAWSRQDYGYTF.